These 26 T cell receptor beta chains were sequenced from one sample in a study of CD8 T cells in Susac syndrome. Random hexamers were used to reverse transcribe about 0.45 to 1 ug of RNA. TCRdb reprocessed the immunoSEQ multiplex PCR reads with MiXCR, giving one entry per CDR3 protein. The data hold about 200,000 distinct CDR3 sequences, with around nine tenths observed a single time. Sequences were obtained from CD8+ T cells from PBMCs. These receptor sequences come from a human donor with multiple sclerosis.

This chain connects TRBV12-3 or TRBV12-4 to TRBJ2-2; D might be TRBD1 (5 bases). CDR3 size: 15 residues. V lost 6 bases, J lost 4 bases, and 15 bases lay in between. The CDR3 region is CASSAGYEATGELFF. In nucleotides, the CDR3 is TGTGCCAGCAGCGCAGGGTATGAGGCCACCGGGGAGCTGTTTTTT.

CDR3 sequence (DNA): TGTGCCAGCAGTTACATCGGCAGTGACACCGGGGAGCTGTTTTTT. Encoded protein: CASSYIGSDTGELFF. The rearrangement joins TRBV6-5 to TRBJ2-2; D unclear. CDR1 and CDR2 from the germline V gene are MNHEY and SVGAGI. Trimming pared 2 bases from V and 3 bases from J, leaving 10 bases between. The CDR3 is made up of 15 amino acids.

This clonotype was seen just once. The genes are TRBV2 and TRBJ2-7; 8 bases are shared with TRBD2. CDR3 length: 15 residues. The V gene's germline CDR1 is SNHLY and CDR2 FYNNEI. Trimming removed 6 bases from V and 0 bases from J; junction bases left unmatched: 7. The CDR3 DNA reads TGTGCCAGCAGCAACTATAGCGGGGCCTCCTACGAGCAGTACTTC. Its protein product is CASSNYSGASYEQYF.

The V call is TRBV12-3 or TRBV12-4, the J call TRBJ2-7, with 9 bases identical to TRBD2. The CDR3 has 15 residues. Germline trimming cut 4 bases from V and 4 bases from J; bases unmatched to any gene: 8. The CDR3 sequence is CASSSGLASPYEQYF. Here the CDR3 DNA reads TGTGCCAGCAGTTCGGGACTAGCCTCTCCTTACGAGCAGTACTTC.

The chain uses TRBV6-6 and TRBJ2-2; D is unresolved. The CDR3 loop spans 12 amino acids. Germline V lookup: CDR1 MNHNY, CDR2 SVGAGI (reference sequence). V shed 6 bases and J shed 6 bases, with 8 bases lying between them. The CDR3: CASSTSAGELFF. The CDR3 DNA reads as TGTGCCAGCAGCACCAGCGCCGGGGAGCTGTTTTTT.

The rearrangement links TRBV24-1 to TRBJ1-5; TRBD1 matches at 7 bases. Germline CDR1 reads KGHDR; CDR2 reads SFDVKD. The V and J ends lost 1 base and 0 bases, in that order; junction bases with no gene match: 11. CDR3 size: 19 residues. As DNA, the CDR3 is TGTGCCACCAGTGATTTCATACGGACAGGTGACTTTAGCAATCAGCCCCAGCATTTT. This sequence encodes CATSDFIRTGDFSNQPQHF.

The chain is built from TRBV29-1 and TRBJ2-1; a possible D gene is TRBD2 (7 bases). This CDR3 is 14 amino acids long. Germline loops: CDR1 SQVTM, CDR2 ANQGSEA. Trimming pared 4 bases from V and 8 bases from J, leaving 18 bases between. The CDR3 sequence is CSVAGGAQSYEQFF. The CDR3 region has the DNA TGCAGCGTTGCGGGGGGCGCCCAGAGTTATGAGCAGTTCTTC.

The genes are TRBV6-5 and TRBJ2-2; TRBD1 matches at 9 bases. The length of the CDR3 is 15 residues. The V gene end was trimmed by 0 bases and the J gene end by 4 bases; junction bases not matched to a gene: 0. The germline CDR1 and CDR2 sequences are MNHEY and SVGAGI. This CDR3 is CASSYSGQGTGELFF. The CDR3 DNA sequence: TGTGCCAGCAGTTACTCGGGACAGGGCACCGGGGAGCTGTTTTTT.

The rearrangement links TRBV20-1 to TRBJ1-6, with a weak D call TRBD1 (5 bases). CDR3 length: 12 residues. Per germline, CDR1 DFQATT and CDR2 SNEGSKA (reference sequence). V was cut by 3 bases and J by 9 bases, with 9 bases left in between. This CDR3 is CSASRDGSPLHF. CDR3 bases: TGCAGTGCTAGCAGGGATGGTTCACCCCTCCACTTT.

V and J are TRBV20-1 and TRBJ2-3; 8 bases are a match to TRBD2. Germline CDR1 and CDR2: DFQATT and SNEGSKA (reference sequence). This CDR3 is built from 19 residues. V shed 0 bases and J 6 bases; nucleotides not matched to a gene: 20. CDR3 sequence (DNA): TGCAGTGCTAGAGATATGACCTTCCATCGGGGGGGGCAGTGGGATACGCAGTATTTT. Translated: CSARDMTFHRGGQWDTQYF.

The CDR3 sequence is CASSALGNTEAFF. The CDR3 DNA is TGTGCCAGTAGTGCTTTAGGGAACACTGAAGCTTTCTTT. V usage is TRBV19 and J usage is TRBJ1-1; D is undetermined. This CDR3 contains 13 residues. Germline V CDR1 and CDR2: LNHDA, SQIVND (reference sequence). With 5 bases removed from V and 1 base from J, the gap between germline ends came to 8 bases.

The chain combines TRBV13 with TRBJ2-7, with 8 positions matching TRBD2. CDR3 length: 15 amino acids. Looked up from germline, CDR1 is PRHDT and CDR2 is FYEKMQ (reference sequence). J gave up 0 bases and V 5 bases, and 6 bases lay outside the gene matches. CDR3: CASSPGGEGSYEQYF. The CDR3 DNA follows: TGTGCCAGCAGCCCCGGGGGGGAAGGCTCCTACGAGCAGTACTTC.

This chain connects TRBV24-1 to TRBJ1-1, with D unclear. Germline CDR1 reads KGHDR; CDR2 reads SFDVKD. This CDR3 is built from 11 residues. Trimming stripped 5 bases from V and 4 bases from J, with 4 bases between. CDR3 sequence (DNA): TGTGCCACCAGTGTAGGCACTGAAGCTTTCTTT. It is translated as CATSVGTEAFF.

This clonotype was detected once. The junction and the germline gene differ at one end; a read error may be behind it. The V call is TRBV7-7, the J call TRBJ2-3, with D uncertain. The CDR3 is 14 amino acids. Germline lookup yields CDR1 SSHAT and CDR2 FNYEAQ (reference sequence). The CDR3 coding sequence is TGTGCTAGCAGCTTTAGTTGGGGCACAGATACGCAGTATTTT. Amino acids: CASSFSWGTDTQYF.

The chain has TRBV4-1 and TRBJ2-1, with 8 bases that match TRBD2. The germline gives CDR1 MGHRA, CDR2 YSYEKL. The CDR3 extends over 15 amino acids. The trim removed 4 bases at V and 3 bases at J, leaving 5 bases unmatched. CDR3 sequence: CASSRAGEDYNEQFF. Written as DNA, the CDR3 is TGCGCCAGCAGCCGAGCGGGAGAGGACTACAATGAGCAGTTCTTC.

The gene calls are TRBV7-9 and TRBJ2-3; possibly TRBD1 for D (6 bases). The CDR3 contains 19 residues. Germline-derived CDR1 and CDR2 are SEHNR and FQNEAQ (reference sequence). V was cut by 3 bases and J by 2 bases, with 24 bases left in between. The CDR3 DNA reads TGTGCCAGCAGCTTTGCCCCCTCTCACCGGGACACCCACACAGATACGCAGTATTTT. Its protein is CASSFAPSHRDTHTDTQYF.

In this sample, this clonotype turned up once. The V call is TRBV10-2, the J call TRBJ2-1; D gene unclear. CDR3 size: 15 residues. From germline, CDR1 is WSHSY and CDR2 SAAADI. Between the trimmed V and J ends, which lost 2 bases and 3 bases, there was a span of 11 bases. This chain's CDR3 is CASSETPPGYNEQFF. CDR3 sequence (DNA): TGCGCCAGCAGTGAGACCCCCCCTGGCTACAATGAGCAGTTCTTC.

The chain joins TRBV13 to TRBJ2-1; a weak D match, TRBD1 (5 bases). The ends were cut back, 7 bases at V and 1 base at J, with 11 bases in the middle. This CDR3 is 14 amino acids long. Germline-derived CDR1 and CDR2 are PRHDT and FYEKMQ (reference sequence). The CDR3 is CASTSGRSYNEQFF. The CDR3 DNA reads TGTGCCAGCACCTCAGGGCGATCCTACAATGAGCAGTTCTTC. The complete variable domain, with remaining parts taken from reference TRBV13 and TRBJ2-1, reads AAGVIQSPRHLIKEKRETATLKCYPIPRHDTVYWYQQGPGQDPQFLISFYEKMQSDKGSIPDRFSAQQFSDYHSELNMSSLELGDSALYFCASTSGRSYNEQFFGPGTRLTVL.

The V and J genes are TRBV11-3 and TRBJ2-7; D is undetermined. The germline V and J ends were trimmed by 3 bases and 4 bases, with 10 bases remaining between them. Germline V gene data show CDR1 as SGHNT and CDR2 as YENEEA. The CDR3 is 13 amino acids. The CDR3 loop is CASSLNSLYEQYF. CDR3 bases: TGTGCCAGCAGCTTGAACTCCCTTTACGAGCAGTACTTC.

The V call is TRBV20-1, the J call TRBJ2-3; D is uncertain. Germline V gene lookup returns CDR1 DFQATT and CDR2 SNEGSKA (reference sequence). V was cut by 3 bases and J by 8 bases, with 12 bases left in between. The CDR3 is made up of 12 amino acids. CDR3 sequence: CSASLEASTQYF. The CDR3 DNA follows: TGCAGTGCTAGCCTCGAGGCGTCTACGCAGTATTTT.

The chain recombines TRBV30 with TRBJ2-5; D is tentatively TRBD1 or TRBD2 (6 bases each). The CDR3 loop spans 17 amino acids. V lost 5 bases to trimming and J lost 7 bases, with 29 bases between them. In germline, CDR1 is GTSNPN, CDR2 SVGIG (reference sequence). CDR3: CAWGTQGRRREKRTQYF. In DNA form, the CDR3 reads TGTGCCTGGGGAACACAGGGCAGGCGGCGGGAAAAACGGACCCAGTACTTC.

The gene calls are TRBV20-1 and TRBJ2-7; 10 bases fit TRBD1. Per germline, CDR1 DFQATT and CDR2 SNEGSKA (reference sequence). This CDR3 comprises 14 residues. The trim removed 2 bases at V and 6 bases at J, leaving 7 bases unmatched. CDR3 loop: CSARPQGQGSEQYF. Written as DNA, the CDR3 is TGCAGTGCTAGACCGCAGGGACAGGGGTCCGAGCAGTACTTC.

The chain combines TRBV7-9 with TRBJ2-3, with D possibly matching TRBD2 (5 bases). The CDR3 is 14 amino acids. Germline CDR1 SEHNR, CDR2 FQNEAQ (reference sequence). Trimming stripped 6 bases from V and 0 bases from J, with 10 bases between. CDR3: CASRAAYSTDTQYF. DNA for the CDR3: TGTGCCAGCAGAGCGGCCTATAGCACAGATACGCAGTATTTT. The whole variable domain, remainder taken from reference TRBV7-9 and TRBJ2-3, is DTGVSQNPRHKITKRGQNVTFRCDPISEHNRLYWYRQTLGQGPEFLTYFQNEAQLEKSRLLSDRFSAERPKGSFSTLEIQRTEQGDSAMYLCASRAAYSTDTQYFGPGTRLTVL.

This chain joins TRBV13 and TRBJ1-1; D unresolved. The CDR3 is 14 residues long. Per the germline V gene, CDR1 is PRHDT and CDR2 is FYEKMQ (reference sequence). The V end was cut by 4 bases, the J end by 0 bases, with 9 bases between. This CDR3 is CASSSRTLNTEAFF. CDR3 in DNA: TGTGCCAGCAGCTCACGAACTTTGAACACTGAAGCTTTCTTT.

CDR3 in DNA: TGTGCCAGCAGCTTGGGACTAGCGGGACCCCATGAGCAGTTCTTC. It translates to CASSLGLAGPHEQFF. The chain joins TRBV5-6 to TRBJ2-1, with 11 bases lining up with TRBD2. The germline gives CDR1 SGHDT, CDR2 YYEEEE. The CDR3 contains 15 residues. The junction had 4 bases not matched to a gene; V was cut back by 0 bases and J by 8 bases.

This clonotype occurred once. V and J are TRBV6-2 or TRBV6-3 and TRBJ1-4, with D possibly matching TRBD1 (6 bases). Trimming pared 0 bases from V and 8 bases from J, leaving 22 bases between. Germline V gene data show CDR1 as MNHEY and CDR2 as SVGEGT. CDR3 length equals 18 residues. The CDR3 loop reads CASSYSILDSITPEKLFF. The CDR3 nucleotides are TGTGCCAGCAGTTACTCGATTTTGGACAGCATCACGCCCGAAAAACTGTTTTTT.